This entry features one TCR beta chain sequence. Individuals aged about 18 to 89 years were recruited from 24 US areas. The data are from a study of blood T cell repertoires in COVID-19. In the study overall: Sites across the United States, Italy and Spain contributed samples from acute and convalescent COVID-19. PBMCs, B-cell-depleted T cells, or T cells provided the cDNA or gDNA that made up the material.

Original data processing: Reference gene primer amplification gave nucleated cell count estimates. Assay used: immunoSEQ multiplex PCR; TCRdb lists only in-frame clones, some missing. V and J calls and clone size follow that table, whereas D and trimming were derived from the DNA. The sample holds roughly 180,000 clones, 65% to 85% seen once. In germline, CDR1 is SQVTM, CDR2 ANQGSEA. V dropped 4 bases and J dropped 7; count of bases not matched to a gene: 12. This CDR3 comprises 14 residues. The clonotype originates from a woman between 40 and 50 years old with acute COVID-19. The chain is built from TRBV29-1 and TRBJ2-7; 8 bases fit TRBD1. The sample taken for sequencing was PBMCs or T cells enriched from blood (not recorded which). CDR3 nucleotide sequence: TGCAGCGTTGTTCCCCTGCAGGGGGCAAGTGAGCAGTACTTC. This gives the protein CSVVPLQGASEQYF.